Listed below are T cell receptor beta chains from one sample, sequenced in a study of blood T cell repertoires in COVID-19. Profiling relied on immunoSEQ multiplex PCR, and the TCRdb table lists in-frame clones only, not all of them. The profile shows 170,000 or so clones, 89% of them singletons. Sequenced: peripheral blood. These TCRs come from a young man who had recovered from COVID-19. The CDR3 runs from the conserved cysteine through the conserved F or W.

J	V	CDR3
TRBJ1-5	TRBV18	CASSGQGPGSNQPQHF
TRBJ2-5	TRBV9	CASSVAGQETQYF
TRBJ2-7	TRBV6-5	CASSSPVAYEQYF
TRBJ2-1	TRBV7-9	CASSLVVGGPYNEQFF
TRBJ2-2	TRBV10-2	CASSAQRRSTGELFF
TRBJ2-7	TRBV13	CASSSTGGNSYEQYF
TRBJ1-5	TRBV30	CAWKPQGRNQPQHF
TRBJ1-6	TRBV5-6	CASSLVQGAQSPLHF
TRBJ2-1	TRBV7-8	CASSLVTAGEVFF
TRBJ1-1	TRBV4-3	CASSQVPWNTEAFF
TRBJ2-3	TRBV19	CASSIGQVVSDTQYF
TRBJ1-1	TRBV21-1	CASSKDRVEAEAFF
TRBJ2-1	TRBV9	CASSVADRVNEQFF
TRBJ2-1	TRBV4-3	CASSQEIWDNNNEQFF
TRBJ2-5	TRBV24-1	CATSDGGGSGETQYF
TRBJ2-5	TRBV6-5	CASAGTKKGAQYF
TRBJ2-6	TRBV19	CASSGRNRGSGANVLTF
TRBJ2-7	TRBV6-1	CASSEDGTGFNEQYF
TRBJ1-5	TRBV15	CATSRDIATVSQPQHF
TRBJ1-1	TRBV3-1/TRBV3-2	CASSQDRREAFF
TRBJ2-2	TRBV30	CAWRGDTGELFF
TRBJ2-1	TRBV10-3	CAISMQEGSYNEQFF